Below, 11 T cell receptor beta chains from the same sample are listed, as sequenced in a study of breast tumors, draining lymph nodes, adjacent tissues. MiXCR, run by TCRdb on the multiplex PCR reads, gives a single entry per CDR3 protein. This sample has 150,000 to 250,000 distinct CDR3 sequences, with approximately 31% found just once. The lymph nodes were axillary draining lymph nodes from breast cancer patients. The sample taken for sequencing was axillary lymph node tissue. The receptors come from a female donor with breast cancer. Some clones in this sample may be carry-over from other donors' samples.

The genes are TRBV20-1 and TRBJ2-5, with D unclear. This CDR3 has 13 amino acids. The germline CDR1 and CDR2 sequences are DFQATT and SNEGSKA (reference sequence). Trimming cost V 6 bases and J 3 bases, with 14 bases left between them. CDR3 residues: CSASSLGKETQYF. The CDR3 DNA reads as TGCAGTGCCAGCAGCTTGGGGAAAGAGACCCAGTACTTC.

This clonotype has a count of ten or more. The chain is built from TRBV7-2 and TRBJ1-4, with 7 bases that match TRBD1. J lost 7 bases, V lost 6 bases, and 14 bases had no gene match. CDR1 is SGHTA and CDR2 is FQGNSA in the germline V gene. There are 16 residues in the CDR3. As DNA, the CDR3 is TGTGCCAGCAGTTCCGAGGGGACAGCTCCAACTGAAAAACTGTTTTTT. It codes for CASSSEGTAPTEKLFF.

There are many counts of this clonotype. The chain recombines TRBV19 with TRBJ1-2, with a weak D call TRBD1 (5 bases). The V gene lost 6 bases and the J gene lost 0 bases, with 11 bases spanning the gap. The CDR3 spans 14 residues. The germline gives CDR1 LNHDA, CDR2 SQIVND (reference sequence). CDR3 amino acids: CASSRRESNYGYTF. CDR3 DNA sequence: TGTGCCAGTAGCCGCAGGGAGTCTAACTATGGCTACACCTTC.

This clonotype was seen many times. The chain combines TRBV7-8 with TRBJ2-7; TRBD1 matches 10 bases. Trimming took 1 base from V and 1 from J; bases not matched to a gene: 1. The CDR3 is 15 residues long. CDR1 is SGHVS, CDR2 FQNEAQ, per germline. CDR3 loop: CASSLVGQGSYEQYF. The CDR3 DNA is TGTGCCAGCAGCTTAGTGGGACAGGGGTCCTACGAGCAGTACTTC.

The chain carries TRBV20-1 and TRBJ2-3, with a tentative D call TRBD1 (6 bases). Germline CDR1 DFQATT, CDR2 SNEGSKA (reference sequence). V lost 3 bases, J lost 10 bases, and 11 bases lay in between. The CDR3 sequence is 11 residues long. The CDR3 loop is CSARYGTSQYF. CDR3 in DNA: TGCAGTGCTAGGTACGGGACATCGCAGTATTTT.

Notes on this clonotype: At one of its ends the junction is not consistent with the germline gene, which may arise from a read error. The chain links TRBV7-2 to TRBJ2-7; D may be TRBD1 (5 bases). There are 15 residues in the CDR3. The germline CDR1 and CDR2 sequences are SGHTA and FQGNSA. CDR3 sequence: CASSLVQGPSYEQSF. The CDR3 bases are TGTGCCAGCAGCTTAGTGCAGGGCCCCTCCTACGAGCAGTCCTTC. The full variable domain, completed using reference TRBV7-2 and TRBJ2-7, is GAGVSQSPSNKVTEKGKDVELRCDPISGHTALYWYRQSLGQGLEFLIYFQGNSAPDKSGLPSDRFSAERTGGSVSTLTIQRTQQEDSAVYLCASSLVQGPSYEQSFGPGTRLTVT.

V gene TRBV20-1 combines with J gene TRBJ1-1, with D perhaps TRBD1 (6 bases). The CDR3 runs to 13 residues. Trimming pared 7 bases from V and 5 bases from J, leaving 17 bases between. In germline, CDR1 is DFQATT, CDR2 SNEGSKA (reference sequence). The CDR3 is CSGVDRLRTEAFF. The CDR3 DNA is TGCAGTGGGGTCGACAGGTTGAGGACTGAAGCTTTCTTT.

This clonotype was picked up a small number of times. A much larger clone differs by one base, so this may be a read error. The chain employs TRBV12-3 or TRBV12-4 and TRBJ2-1; no clear D gene. V lost 3 bases and J 11 bases, leaving 11 bases between the germline ends. The CDR3 has 12 residues. The CDR3 protein is CASSFTTVKQFF. Written as DNA, the CDR3 is TGTGCCAGCAGTTTCACCACAGTTAAGCAGTTCTTC.

This clonotype was observed a handful of times. A much larger clone lies one base from this, so it may be a read error. This chain connects TRBV7-7 to TRBJ2-7; no reliable D call. The V gene's germline CDR1 is SSHAT and CDR2 FNYEAQ (reference sequence). CDR3 length: 15 amino acids. The CDR3 region is CASSVSLQPAYEQHF. CDR3 DNA: TGTGCTAGCAGCGTCTCCTTACAGCCAGCCTACGAGCAGCACTTC.

The chain couples TRBV27 to TRBJ2-1, with 9 bases fitting TRBD2. This CDR3 has 15 residues. Germline CDR1 MNHEY, CDR2 SMNVEV (reference sequence). The ends lost 5 bases at V and 9 bases at J; junction bases unmatched: 11. DNA of the CDR3: TGTGCCAGCAGTCCCTCCTTGGCTAGCGGGACTGAGCAGTTCTTC. It specifies CASSPSLASGTEQFF.

The rearrangement joins TRBV12-3 or TRBV12-4 to TRBJ1-6, with TRBD1 matching 7 bases. After removal of 3 bases from V and 9 bases from J, the junction contained 5 bases not matched to a gene. The CDR3 consists of 14 residues. CDR3 bases: TGTGCCAGCAGTTTTGCCGGGACAGCTTCACCCCTCCACTTT. Protein product: CASSFAGTASPLHF.